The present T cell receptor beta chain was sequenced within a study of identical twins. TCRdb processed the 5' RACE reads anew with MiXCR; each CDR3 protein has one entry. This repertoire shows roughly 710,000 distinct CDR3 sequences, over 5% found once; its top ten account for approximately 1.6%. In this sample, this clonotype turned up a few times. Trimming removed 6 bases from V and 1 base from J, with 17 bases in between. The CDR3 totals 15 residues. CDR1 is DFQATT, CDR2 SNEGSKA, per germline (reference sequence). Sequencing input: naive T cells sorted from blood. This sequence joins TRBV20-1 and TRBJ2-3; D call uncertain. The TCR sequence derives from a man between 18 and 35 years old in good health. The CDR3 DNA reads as TGCAGTGCCCCGAGTCTGGCGGTGGGCACAGATACGCAGTATTTT. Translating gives CSAPSLAVGTDTQYF.